This T cell receptor (beta chain) was identified in a study of neurological immune-mediated disorders. This CDR3 is built from 14 residues. CDR1 SGDLS and CDR2 YYNGEE come from the germline V gene. V was cut by 3 bases and J by 2 bases, with 12 bases left in between. Only a few counts were recorded for this clonotype. Synthesis of cDNA was performed by 5'RACE using 10-nucleotide random UMIs. MiXCR, applied by TCRdb to the 5' RACE reads, yields one record per CDR3 protein. The table shows roughly 18,000 distinct CDR3 sequences, with over 25% occurring only once. J is TRBJ2-7 and V is TRBV9; possibly TRBD1 for D (6 bases). This clonotype was sampled from a man aged 45-65 years with HTLV-1-associated myelopathy (HAM/TSP). Sequenced input: PBMCs. In DNA form, the CDR3 reads TGTGCCAGCAGCGCCACGGGACACCCCTACGAGCAGTACTTC. Protein sequence: CASSATGHPYEQYF. Drawing the rest from reference TRBV9 and TRBJ2-7, the complete variable domain is DSGVTQTPKHLITATGQRVTLRCSPRSGDLSVYWYQQSLDQGLQFLIQYYNGEERAKGNILERFSAQQFPDLHSELNLSSLELGDSALYFCASSATGHPYEQYFGPGTRLTVT.